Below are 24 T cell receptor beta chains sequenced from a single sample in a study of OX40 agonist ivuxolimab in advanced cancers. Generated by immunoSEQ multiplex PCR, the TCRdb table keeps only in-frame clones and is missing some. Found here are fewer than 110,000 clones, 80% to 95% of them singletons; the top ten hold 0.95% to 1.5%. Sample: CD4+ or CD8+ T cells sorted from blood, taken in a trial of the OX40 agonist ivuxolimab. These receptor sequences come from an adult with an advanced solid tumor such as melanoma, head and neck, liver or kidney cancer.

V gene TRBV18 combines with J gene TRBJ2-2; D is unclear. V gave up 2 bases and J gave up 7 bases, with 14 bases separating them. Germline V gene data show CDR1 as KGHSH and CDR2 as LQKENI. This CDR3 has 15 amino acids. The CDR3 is CASSPTAGFDGELFF. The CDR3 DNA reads TGTGCCAGCTCACCAACGGCAGGATTTGACGGGGAGCTGTTTTTT.

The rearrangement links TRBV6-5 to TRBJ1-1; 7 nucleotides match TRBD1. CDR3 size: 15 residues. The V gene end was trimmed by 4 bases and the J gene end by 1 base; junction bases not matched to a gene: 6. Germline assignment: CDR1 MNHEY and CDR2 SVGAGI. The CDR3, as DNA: TGTGCCAGCAGTTCCCGACAGGGACCGAACACTGAAGCTTTCTTT. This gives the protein CASSSRQGPNTEAFF.

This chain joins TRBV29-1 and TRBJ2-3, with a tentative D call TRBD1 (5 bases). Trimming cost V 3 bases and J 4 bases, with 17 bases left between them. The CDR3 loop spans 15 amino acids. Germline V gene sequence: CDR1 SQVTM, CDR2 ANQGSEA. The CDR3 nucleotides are TGCAGCGTTGACGCTCGGATAGGGGCCCCAGATACGCAGTATTTT. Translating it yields CSVDARIGAPDTQYF.

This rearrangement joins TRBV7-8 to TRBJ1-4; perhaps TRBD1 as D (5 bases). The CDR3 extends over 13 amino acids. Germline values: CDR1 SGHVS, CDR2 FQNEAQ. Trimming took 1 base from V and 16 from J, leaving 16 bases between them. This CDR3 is CASSLESRENAFF. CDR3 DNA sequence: TGTGCCAGCAGCTTAGAGTCCAGGGAGAATGCGTTTTTT.

The CDR3: CASSLDSLGGYTF. The CDR3 coding sequence is TGTGCCAGCAGTCTGGACTCCCTCGGGGGCTACACCTTC. The V call is TRBV6-5, the J call TRBJ1-2, with no clear D. V was cut by 5 bases and J by 8 bases, with 15 bases left in between. This CDR3 region has 13 residues. Germline V gives CDR1 MNHEY, CDR2 SVGAGI.

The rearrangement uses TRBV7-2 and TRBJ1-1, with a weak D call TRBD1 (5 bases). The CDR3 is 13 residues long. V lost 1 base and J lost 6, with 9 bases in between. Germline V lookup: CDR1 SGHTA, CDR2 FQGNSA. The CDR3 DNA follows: TGTGCCAGCAGCTTAGGGGGGACGGCTGAAGCTTTCTTT. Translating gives CASSLGGTAEAFF.

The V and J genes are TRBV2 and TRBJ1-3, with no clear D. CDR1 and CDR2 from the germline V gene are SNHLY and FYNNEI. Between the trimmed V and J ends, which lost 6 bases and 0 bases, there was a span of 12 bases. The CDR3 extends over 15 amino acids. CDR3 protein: CASSSTSPSGNTIYF. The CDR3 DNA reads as TGTGCCAGCAGCTCTACCTCTCCCTCTGGAAACACCATATATTTT.

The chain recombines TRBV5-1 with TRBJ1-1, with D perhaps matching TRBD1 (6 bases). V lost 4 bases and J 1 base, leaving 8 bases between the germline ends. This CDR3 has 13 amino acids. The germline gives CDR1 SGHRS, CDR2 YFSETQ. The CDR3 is CASSVGQNTEAFF. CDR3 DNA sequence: TGCGCCAGCAGCGTGGGACAGAACACTGAAGCTTTCTTT.

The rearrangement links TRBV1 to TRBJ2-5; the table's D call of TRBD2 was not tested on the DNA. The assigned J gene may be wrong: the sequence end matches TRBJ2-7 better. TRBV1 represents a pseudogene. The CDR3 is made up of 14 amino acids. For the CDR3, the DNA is TGCACCAGCAGCCACTTAGCGGACGCCTACGAGCAGTACTTC. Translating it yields CTSSHLADAYEQYF.

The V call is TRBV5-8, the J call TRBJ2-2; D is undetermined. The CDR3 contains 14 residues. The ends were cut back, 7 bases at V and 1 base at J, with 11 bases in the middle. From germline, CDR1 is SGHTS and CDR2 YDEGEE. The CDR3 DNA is TGTGCCAGCGCAGCCAATTGGAACACCGGGGAGCTGTTTTTT. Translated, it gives CASAANWNTGELFF.

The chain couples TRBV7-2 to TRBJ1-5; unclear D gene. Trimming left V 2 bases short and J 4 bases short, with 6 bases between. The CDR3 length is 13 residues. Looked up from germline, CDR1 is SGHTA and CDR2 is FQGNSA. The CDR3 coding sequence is TGTGCCAGCAGCTTACCCGGAAATCAGCCCCAGCATTTT. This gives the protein CASSLPGNQPQHF.

The CDR3 nucleotides are TGTGCCAGCAGCTTACATCAGGCTTCCCGCGAGCAGTACTTC. This translates into CASSLHQASREQYF. The chain is built from TRBV7-6 and TRBJ2-7; no firm D call. Germline V lookup: CDR1 SGHVS, CDR2 FNYEAQ. This CDR3 contains 14 residues. The germline V and J ends were trimmed by 2 bases and 6 bases, with 14 bases remaining between them.

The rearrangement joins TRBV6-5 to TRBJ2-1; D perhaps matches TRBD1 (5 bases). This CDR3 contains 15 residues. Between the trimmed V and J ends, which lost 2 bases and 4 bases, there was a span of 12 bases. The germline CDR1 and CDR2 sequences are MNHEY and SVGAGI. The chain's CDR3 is CASSYPQGSYNEQFF. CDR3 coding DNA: TGTGCCAGCAGTTACCCCCAGGGATCGTACAATGAGCAGTTCTTC.

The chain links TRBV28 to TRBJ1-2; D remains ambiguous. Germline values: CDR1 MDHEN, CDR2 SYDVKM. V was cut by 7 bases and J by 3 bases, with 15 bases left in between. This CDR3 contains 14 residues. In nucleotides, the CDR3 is TGTGCCAGCAAACTCCGCCAAAACTACTATGGCTACACCTTC. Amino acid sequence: CASKLRQNYYGYTF.

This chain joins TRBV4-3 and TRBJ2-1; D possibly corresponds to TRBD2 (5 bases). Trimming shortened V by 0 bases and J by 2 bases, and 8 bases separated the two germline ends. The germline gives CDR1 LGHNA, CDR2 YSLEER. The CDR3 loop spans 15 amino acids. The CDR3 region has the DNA TGCGCCAGCAGCCAAGAGGACTCTCCCTACAATGAGCAGTTCTTC. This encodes CASSQEDSPYNEQFF.

CDR3 sequence reads: CASRSVAGAYGYTF. The CDR3 DNA reads TGTGCCAGCAGAAGCGTGGCAGGGGCCTATGGCTACACCTTC. V usage is TRBV27 and J usage is TRBJ1-2; TRBD1 might be the D (6 bases). Germline V gene data show CDR1 as MNHEY and CDR2 as SMNVEV (reference sequence). The CDR3 length is 14 residues. V lost 6 bases and J 4 bases, leaving 15 bases between the germline ends.

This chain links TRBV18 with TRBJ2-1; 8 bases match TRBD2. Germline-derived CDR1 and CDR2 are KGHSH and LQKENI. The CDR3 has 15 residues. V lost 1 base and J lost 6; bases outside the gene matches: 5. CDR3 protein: CASSPRREVPNEQFF. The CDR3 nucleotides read TGTGCCAGCTCACCACGGCGGGAGGTCCCCAATGAGCAGTTCTTC.

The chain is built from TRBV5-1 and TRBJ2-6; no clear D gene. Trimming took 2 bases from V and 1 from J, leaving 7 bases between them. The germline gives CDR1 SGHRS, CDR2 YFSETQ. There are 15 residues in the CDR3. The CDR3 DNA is TGCGCCAGCAGCTTAACAGAGTCTGGGGCCAACGTCCTGACTTTC. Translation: CASSLTESGANVLTF.

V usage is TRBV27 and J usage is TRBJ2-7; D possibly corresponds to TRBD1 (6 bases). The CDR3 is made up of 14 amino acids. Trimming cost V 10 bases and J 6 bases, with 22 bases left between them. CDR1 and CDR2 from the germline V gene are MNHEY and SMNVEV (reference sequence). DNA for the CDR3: TGTGCCACCATCACCGCGCGAGGGGGTGGCGAGCAGTACTTC. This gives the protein CATITARGGGEQYF.

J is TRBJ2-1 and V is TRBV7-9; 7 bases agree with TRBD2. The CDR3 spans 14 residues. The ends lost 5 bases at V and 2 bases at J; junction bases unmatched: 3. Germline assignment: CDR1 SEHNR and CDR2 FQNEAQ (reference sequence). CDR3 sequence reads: CASSRTSTYNEQFF. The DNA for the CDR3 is TGTGCCAGCAGCCGGACTAGTACCTACAATGAGCAGTTCTTC.

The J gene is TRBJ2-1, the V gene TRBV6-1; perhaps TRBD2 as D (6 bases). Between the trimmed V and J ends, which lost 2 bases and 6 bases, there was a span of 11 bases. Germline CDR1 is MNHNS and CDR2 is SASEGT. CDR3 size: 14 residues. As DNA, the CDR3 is TGTGCCAGCAGTGAAATAGGAGGGTTCAATGAGCAGTTCTTC. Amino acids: CASSEIGGFNEQFF.

The CDR3 is CASSLPSEGEQYF. The CDR3 bases are TGTGCCAGCAGTTTACCTAGCGAAGGCGAGCAGTACTTC. The rearrangement joins TRBV28 to TRBJ2-7; a possible D gene is TRBD2 (6 bases). Per germline, CDR1 MDHEN and CDR2 SYDVKM. V was cut by 2 bases and J by 6 bases, with 11 bases left in between. The CDR3 sequence is 13 residues long.

The DNA for the CDR3 is TGTGCCATCAGTGATCGGGGGACCTCCTACGAGCAGTACTTC. This sequence encodes CAISDRGTSYEQYF. The chain couples TRBV10-3 to TRBJ2-7; D perhaps matches TRBD2 (6 bases). The CDR3 extends over 14 amino acids. V dropped 3 bases and J dropped 0 bases, with 9 bases sitting between them. Germline-derived CDR1 and CDR2 are ENHRY and SYGVKD.

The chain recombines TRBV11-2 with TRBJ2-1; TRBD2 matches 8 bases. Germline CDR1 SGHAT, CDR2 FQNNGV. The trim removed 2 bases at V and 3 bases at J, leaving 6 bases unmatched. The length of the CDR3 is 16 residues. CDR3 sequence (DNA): TGTGCCAGCAGCTTACGGCGGGAGGAGGTCTACAATGAGCAGTTCTTC. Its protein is CASSLRREEVYNEQFF.